One sample yielded the 11 T cell receptor beta chains listed below, sequenced in a study of human T cells and chemical hapten exposure. MiXCR, run by TCRdb on the RACE reads, gives a single entry per CDR3 protein. The sample consists of just over 70,000 distinct CDR3 sequences, 11% of them appearing once. Time point described: patch test 3, about 24 weeks after DPC sensitization. Treatment of the sample: therapeutic diphenylcyclopropenone sensitization with weekly scalp DPC. The sample here was whole blood, taken in connection with sensitization to the hapten diphenylcyclopropenone (DPC). The receptors stem from a woman aged 45 to 65 with alopecia areata. Some clones in this sample may be carry-over from other donors' samples.

This sequence joins TRBV5-1 and TRBJ2-5, with D possibly being TRBD2 (5 bases). V was clipped by 1 base and J by 13 bases, with 20 bases between them. Germline CDR1 reads SGHRS; CDR2 reads YFSETQ. This CDR3 has 14 amino acids. As DNA, the CDR3 is TGCGCCAGCAGCTTGTCCAGGAGCGGCCAAGAGGGGTACTTC. As protein: CASSLSRSGQEGYF. The whole variable domain, filled in from reference TRBV5-1 and TRBJ2-5, reads KAGVTQTPRYLIKTRGQQVTLSCSPISGHRSVSWYQQTPGQGLQFLFEYFSETQRNKGNFPGRFSGRQFSNSRSEMNVSTLELGDSALYLCASSLSRSGQEGYFGPGTRLLVL.

This clonotype was seen many times. This rearrangement joins TRBV4-1 to TRBJ1-2, with no clear D. Germline CDR1 is MGHRA and CDR2 is YSYEKL. The CDR3 is 15 amino acids. Trimming took 1 base from V and 4 from J, leaving 13 bases between them. This chain's CDR3 is CASSQAGRVIYGYTF. DNA of the CDR3: TGCGCCAGCAGCCAAGCGGGCCGGGTTATCTATGGCTACACCTTC.

This clonotype was observed a few times. The CDR3 loop is CASSFSGQPYEQYF. The CDR3 DNA is TGTGCCAGCAGTTTCAGCGGCCAACCCTACGAGCAGTACTTC. The chain is built from TRBV28 and TRBJ2-7; D may be TRBD2 (5 bases). Germline lookup yields CDR1 MDHEN and CDR2 SYDVKM. The germline V and J ends were trimmed by 3 bases and 2 bases, with 11 bases remaining between them. The CDR3 runs to 14 residues.

This sequence joins TRBV29-1 and TRBJ1-3; tentative D call: TRBD1 (6 bases). The germline gives CDR1 SQVTM, CDR2 ANQGSEA. V lost 7 bases, J lost 0 bases, and 16 bases lay in between. The CDR3 is 15 amino acids. CDR3 bases: TGCAGCGCCGCGGGGGCTTCTAGCTCTGGAAACACCATATATTTT. Translated: CSAAGASSSGNTIYF.

This clonotype was seen at least ten times. J is TRBJ1-3 and V is TRBV4-3, with 10 bases matching TRBD1. Looked up from germline, CDR1 is LGHNA and CDR2 is YSLEER. The CDR3 totals 17 residues. V gave up 4 bases and J gave up 0 bases; unmatched junction bases: 6. This CDR3 reads CASSPRGQGISGNTIYF. Written as DNA, the CDR3 is TGCGCCAGCAGCCCCCGGGGACAGGGGATCTCTGGAAACACCATATATTTT.

This chain links TRBV11-2 with TRBJ1-2, with TRBD1 as a possible D gene (6 bases). The CDR3 is 15 residues long. Deletions cut 6 bases from V and 7 bases from J, with 21 bases between. CDR1 and CDR2 (germline): SGHAT, FQNNGV. The CDR3 spells CASSIDGGLALGYTF. CDR3 nucleotide sequence: TGTGCCAGCAGTATCGATGGGGGCTTGGCTCTTGGCTACACCTTC. The whole variable domain, remainder taken from reference TRBV11-2 and TRBJ1-2, is EAGVAQSPRYKIIEKRQSVAFWCNPISGHATLYWYQQILGQGPKLLIQFQNNGVVDDSQLPKDRFSAERLKGVDSTLKIQPAKLEDSAVYLCASSIDGGLALGYTFGSGTRLTVV.

This clonotype came up many times. The chain has TRBV6-5 and TRBJ1-5; D is possibly TRBD1 (5 bases). V dropped 0 bases and J dropped 5 bases, with 14 bases sitting between them. The CDR3 loop spans 16 amino acids. From germline, CDR1 is MNHEY and CDR2 SVGAGI. The CDR3, as DNA: TGTGCCAGCAGTTACTCGTCGTCGGCAGGGCATCAGCCCCAGCATTTT. Translating it yields CASSYSSSAGHQPQHF.

This clonotype was recorded at least ten times. The genes are TRBV6-4 and TRBJ2-2; the D gene is possibly TRBD1 (6 bases). CDR3 size: 15 residues. Germline V gene lookup returns CDR1 MRHNA and CDR2 SNTAGT. V was clipped by 4 bases and J by 4 bases, with 13 bases between them. CDR3 sequence: CASSAGTSGTGELFF. CDR3 nucleotides: TGTGCCAGCAGTGCCGGGACATCAGGCACCGGGGAGCTGTTTTTT.

This clonotype was detected ten times or more. The V gene is TRBV6-2 or TRBV6-3, the J gene TRBJ2-1; 7 bases are shared with TRBD2. Germline trimming cut 7 bases from V and 6 bases from J; bases unmatched to any gene: 15. The CDR3 totals 16 residues. CDR1 is MNHEY, CDR2 SVGEGT, per germline. This chain's CDR3 is CASTDLARGKSNEQFF. CDR3 nucleotides: TGTGCCAGCACCGACCTGGCGCGGGGGAAATCCAATGAGCAGTTCTTC.

The chain joins TRBV28 to TRBJ1-3; D is uncertain. The germline V gene has CDR1 MDHEN and CDR2 SYDVKM. The CDR3 length is 10 residues. The CDR3 DNA sequence: TGTGGGTCCAGTGGAAACACCATATATTTT. Residues: CGSSGNTIYF.

This clonotype came up a few times. The genes are TRBV7-8 and TRBJ2-2; no clear D gene. The CDR3 is 15 residues long. The ends were cut back, 5 bases at V and 2 bases at J, with 12 bases in the middle. Germline CDR1 reads SGHVS; CDR2 reads FQNEAQ. The CDR3 nucleotides read TGTGCCAGCAGCCGCAACGGCCGCAACACCGGGGAGCTGTTTTTT. Its translation: CASSRNGRNTGELFF.